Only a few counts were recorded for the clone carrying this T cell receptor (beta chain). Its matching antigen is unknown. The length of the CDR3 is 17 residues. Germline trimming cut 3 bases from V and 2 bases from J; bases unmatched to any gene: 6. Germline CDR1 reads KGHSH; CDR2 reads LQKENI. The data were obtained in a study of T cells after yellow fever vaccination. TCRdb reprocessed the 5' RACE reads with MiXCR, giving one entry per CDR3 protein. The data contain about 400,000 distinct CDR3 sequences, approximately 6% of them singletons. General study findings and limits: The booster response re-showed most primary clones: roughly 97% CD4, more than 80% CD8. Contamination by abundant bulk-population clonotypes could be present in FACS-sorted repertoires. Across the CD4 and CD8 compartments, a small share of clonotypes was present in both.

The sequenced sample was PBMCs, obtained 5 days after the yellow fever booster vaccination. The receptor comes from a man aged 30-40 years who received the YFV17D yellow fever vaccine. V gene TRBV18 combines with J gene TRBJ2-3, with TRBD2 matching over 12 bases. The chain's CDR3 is CASSPLLAGGTTDTQYF. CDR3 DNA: TGTGCCAGCTCACCTCTTCTAGCGGGAGGGACCACAGATACGCAGTATTTT.